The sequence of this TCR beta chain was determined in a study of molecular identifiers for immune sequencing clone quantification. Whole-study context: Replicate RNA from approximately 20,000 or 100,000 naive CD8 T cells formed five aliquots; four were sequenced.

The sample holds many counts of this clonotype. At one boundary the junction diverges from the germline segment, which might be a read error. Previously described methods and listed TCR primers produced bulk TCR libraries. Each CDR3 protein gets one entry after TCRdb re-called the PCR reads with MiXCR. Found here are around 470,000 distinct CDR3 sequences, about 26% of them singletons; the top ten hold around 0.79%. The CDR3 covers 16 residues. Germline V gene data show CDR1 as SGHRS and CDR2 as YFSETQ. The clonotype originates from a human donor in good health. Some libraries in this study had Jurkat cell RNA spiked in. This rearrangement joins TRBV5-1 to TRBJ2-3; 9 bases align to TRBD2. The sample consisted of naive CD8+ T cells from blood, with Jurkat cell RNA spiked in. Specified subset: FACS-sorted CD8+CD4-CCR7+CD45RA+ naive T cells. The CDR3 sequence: CASSLGLAGLTDTQYF. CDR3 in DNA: TGTGCCAGCAGCTTAGGGCTAGCGGGACTCACAGATACGCAGTATTTT.